A single sample is the source of the 23 T cell receptor beta chains below, sequenced in a study of T-cell reconstitution after alpha-beta-depleted transplantation in children. Unique molecular identifiers tagged the TCRbeta library. TCRdb independently ran MiXCR on the PCR reads; one entry per CDR3 protein. The profile covers 200,000 to 250,000 distinct CDR3 sequences, with 6.5% to 9% appearing a single time and roughly 5.8% taken by the ten largest. Sequences were derived from PBMCs, mostly from graft donor cells, sampled 180 days after TCRalphabeta/CD19-depleted stem cell transplant. The receptors were gathered from a male patient between 5 and 17 years old who had a stem cell transplant for acute lymphoblastic leukemia, so the T cells may come from the graft donor.

This clonotype was counted many times. This chain joins TRBV5-1 and TRBJ2-7; D is perhaps TRBD2 (6 bases). In germline, CDR1 is SGHRS, CDR2 YFSETQ. Trimming removed 1 base from V and 4 bases from J, with 12 bases in between. This CDR3 has 14 residues. The CDR3 here is CASSLTGLTYEQYF. The DNA for the CDR3 is TGCGCCAGCAGCTTGACGGGACTCACATACGAGCAGTACTTC.

This clonotype was seen ten or more times. The gene calls are TRBV7-2 and TRBJ2-2; either TRBD1 or TRBD2 may fit D (5 bases each). V lost 3 bases to trimming and J lost 0 bases, with 8 bases between them. The CDR3 totals 15 residues. CDR1 is SGHTA, CDR2 FQGNSA, per germline. CDR3 coding DNA: TGTGCCAGCAGCTTTGGGGGTCCGAACACCGGGGAGCTGTTTTTT. As protein: CASSFGGPNTGELFF.

This clonotype was seen just once. The gene calls are TRBV20-1 and TRBJ2-7; 12 bases are a match to TRBD2. Germline V gives CDR1 DFQATT, CDR2 SNEGSKA (reference sequence). CDR3 length equals 16 residues. V dropped 3 bases and J dropped 2; count of bases not matched to a gene: 8. The CDR3 loop reads CSARVTSGSAAYEQYF. Here the CDR3 DNA reads TGCAGTGCTAGGGTGACTAGCGGGAGTGCAGCCTACGAGCAGTACTTC.

This clonotype was detected only a few times. V is TRBV5-1 and J is TRBJ2-1, with 7 positions matching TRBD2. Germline loops: CDR1 SGHRS, CDR2 YFSETQ. The CDR3 totals 15 residues. Trimming took 5 bases from V and 2 from J; bases not matched to a gene: 7. The CDR3 is CASRYGREPYNEQFF. The CDR3 DNA follows: TGCGCCAGCAGATATGGGCGGGAGCCCTACAATGAGCAGTTCTTC.

There are many counts of this clonotype. The CDR3 bases are TGTGCCAGCAGGGCTTGGGGCAGGGGGCCCAAGACCCAGTACTTC. Protein: CASRAWGRGPKTQYF. The chain carries TRBV28 and TRBJ2-5; 8 bases are shared with TRBD1. Trimming cost V 6 bases and J 6 bases; bases outside gene matches: 12. CDR1 and CDR2 from the germline V gene are MDHEN and SYDVKM. The CDR3 totals 15 residues.

The table lists this clonotype with many counts. The chain is built from TRBV4-1 and TRBJ2-5, with 7 bases lining up with TRBD2. This CDR3 has 14 amino acids. CDR1 is MGHRA, CDR2 YSYEKL, per germline. Trimming removed 0 bases from V and 4 bases from J; junction bases left unmatched: 2. The CDR3 coding sequence is TGCGCCAGCAGCCAAGATGCGGGAGTAGAGACCCAGTACTTC. As protein: CASSQDAGVETQYF.

The J gene is TRBJ2-7, the V gene TRBV4-2, with D possibly TRBD2 on 6 matching bases. The CDR3 sequence is 14 residues long. The V gene lost 10 bases and the J gene lost 0 bases, with 16 bases spanning the gap. Germline V gives CDR1 LGHNA, CDR2 YNFKEQ. CDR3 sequence: CAMGPGTFSYEQYF. CDR3 DNA sequence: TGTGCCATGGGCCCCGGGACTTTCTCCTACGAGCAGTACTTC.

This clonotype was picked up many times. The chain recombines TRBV20-1 with TRBJ2-7; unclear D gene. The germline gives CDR1 DFQATT, CDR2 SNEGSKA (reference sequence). V was pared by 3 bases and J by 0 bases, with 9 bases between. The CDR3 is 13 residues long. CDR3 region: CSARFRSSYEQYF. CDR3 coding DNA: TGCAGTGCTAGGTTCCGAAGCTCCTACGAGCAGTACTTC.

The chain joins TRBV7-2 to TRBJ2-3, with D perhaps TRBD2 (7 bases). There are 19 residues in the CDR3. Deletions cut 3 bases from V and 5 bases from J, with 27 bases between. Germline V lookup: CDR1 SGHTA, CDR2 FQGNSA. The CDR3 region has the DNA TGTGCCAGCAGCTTCCATTGGGGGGGACATAGTCGAACTAAAGATACGCAGTATTTT. This codes for CASSFHWGGHSRTKDTQYF.

This clonotype was seen ten or more times. The rearrangement links TRBV12-3 or TRBV12-4 to TRBJ1-1, with D perhaps TRBD1 (6 bases). The CDR3 runs to 18 residues. V was cut by 1 base and J by 1 base, with 19 bases left in between. CDR3 protein: CASSLESWWNRENTEAFF. CDR3 sequence (DNA): TGTGCCAGCAGTTTAGAGTCTTGGTGGAACAGGGAGAACACTGAAGCTTTCTTT.

The rearrangement links TRBV7-2 to TRBJ2-5, with 9 nucleotides matching TRBD2. With V trimmed by 1 base and J by 5 bases, 8 bases remained unmatched. The CDR3 runs 16 residues. The germline gives CDR1 SGHTA, CDR2 FQGNSA. As DNA, the CDR3 is TGTGCCAGCAGCTTAGGGGGCGGGGGGGCCGGGGAGACCCAGTACTTC. Translation: CASSLGGGGAGETQYF.

This clonotype has ten or more counts. The chain uses TRBV30 and TRBJ1-1; TRBD1 aligns across 8 bases. Germline trimming cut 5 bases from V and 3 bases from J; bases unmatched to any gene: 5. The CDR3 length is 13 residues. The V gene's germline CDR1 is GTSNPN and CDR2 SVGIG (reference sequence). The DNA for the CDR3 is TGTGCCTGGCGGACAGGGAGGGACACTGAAGCTTTCTTT. Residues: CAWRTGRDTEAFF.

This clonotype was seen at least ten times. The chain links TRBV6-2 or TRBV6-3 to TRBJ2-3; D perhaps matches TRBD2 (5 bases). The CDR3 totals 16 residues. V lost 0 bases and J 0 bases, leaving 10 bases between the germline ends. Germline loops: CDR1 MNHEY, CDR2 SVGEGT. Here the CDR3 reads CASSYSRTPSTDTQYF. The CDR3 DNA reads as TGTGCCAGCAGTTACTCCCGGACTCCTAGCACAGATACGCAGTATTTT.

The sample holds many counts of this clonotype. The genes are TRBV12-3 or TRBV12-4 and TRBJ2-5; 13 bases align to TRBD2. V gave up 9 bases and J gave up 10 bases; unmatched junction bases: 8. CDR3 length equals 13 residues. The CDR3 is CASAPGLAGIQYF. For the CDR3, the DNA is TGTGCCAGTGCCCCGGGACTAGCGGGAATCCAGTACTTC.

Only a few counts were recorded for this clonotype. The chain recombines TRBV12-5 with TRBJ2-6, with D perhaps matching TRBD2 (5 bases). Trimming took off 6 bases at V and 4 bases at J, with 7 bases between the two ends. The CDR3 length is 13 residues. From germline, CDR1 is LGHNT and CDR2 FRNRAP. The CDR3, as DNA: TGTGCTAGTGGGTCGGGAGGGGCCAACGTCCTGACTTTC. Encoded protein: CASGSGGANVLTF. Complete variable domain (other parts from reference TRBV12-5 and TRBJ2-6): DARVTQTPRHKVTEMGQEVTMRCQPILGHNTVFWYRQTMMQGLELLAYFRNRAPLDDSGMPKDRFSAEMPDATLATLKIQPSEPRDSAVYFCASGSGGANVLTFGAGSRLTVL.

Ten or more counts support this clonotype. The V call is TRBV15, the J call TRBJ2-5, with D uncertain. Germline loops: CDR1 LNHNV, CDR2 YYDKDF (reference sequence). The CDR3 covers 14 residues. V was clipped by 1 base and J by 0 bases, with 6 bases between them. The CDR3 here is CATSRASYQETQYF. The CDR3 DNA sequence: TGTGCCACCAGCAGAGCCAGCTACCAAGAGACCCAGTACTTC.

About this clonotype itself: This sequence may be a read error, since a much larger clone differs from it by one base. The J gene is TRBJ1-1, the V gene TRBV24-1, with 9 bases fitting TRBD1. The J segment lost 5 bases and the V segment lost 4 bases, leaving 4 bases of the junction unmatched. This CDR3 is 14 amino acids long. CDR1 and CDR2 from the germline V gene are KGHDR and SFDVKD. CDR3 in DNA: TGTGCCACCAGTGAAAGGGGACAGGGAACTGAAGCTTTCTTT. Protein product: CATSERGQGTEAFF.

This clonotype was counted ten times or more. This sequence joins TRBV3-1 and TRBJ2-2, with D maybe TRBD2 (5 bases). This CDR3 is 15 amino acids long. Germline V CDR1 and CDR2: LGHDT, YNNKEL (reference sequence). V was pared by 0 bases and J by 6 bases, with 11 bases between. CDR3 protein: CASSQERGRPGELFF. The CDR3 bases are TGTGCCAGCAGCCAAGAACGGGGTAGACCCGGGGAGCTGTTTTTT.

This clonotype was detected many times. The chain uses TRBV12-3 or TRBV12-4 and TRBJ2-7; no definite D call. The V end lost 4 bases, the J end lost 2 bases, and 6 bases lay between the germline ends. The CDR3 consists of 12 residues. The chain's CDR3 is CASSSTAYEQYF. In DNA form, the CDR3 reads TGTGCCAGCAGTTCCACAGCCTACGAGCAGTACTTC.

This clonotype was found many times. The rearrangement joins TRBV4-2 to TRBJ1-2; D is possibly TRBD1 (5 bases). Trimming took 3 bases from V and 4 from J, leaving 18 bases between them. The CDR3 loop spans 16 amino acids. In germline, CDR1 is LGHNA, CDR2 YNFKEQ. CDR3 nucleotide sequence: TGTGCCAGCAGCCAGTTAGAAGGACTGGGGCCCTATGGCTACACCTTC. Translation: CASSQLEGLGPYGYTF.

In this sample, this clonotype turned up many times. The chain joins TRBV3-1 to TRBJ2-1; D remains unclear. V was clipped by 2 bases and J by 8 bases, with 7 bases between them. The CDR3 sequence is 12 residues long. Germline CDR1 and CDR2: LGHDT and YNNKEL (reference sequence). CDR3 protein: CASSQQVYEQFF. CDR3 sequence (DNA): TGTGCCAGCAGCCAACAAGTGTATGAGCAGTTCTTC.

Many counts were recorded for this clonotype. V usage is TRBV20-1 and J usage is TRBJ2-7; 8 nucleotides match TRBD1. This CDR3 is built from 12 residues. Trimming took 4 bases from V and 2 from J; bases not matched to a gene: 1. Germline CDR1 and CDR2: DFQATT and SNEGSKA (reference sequence). The CDR3 loop reads CSAKTGAYEQYF. The DNA for the CDR3 is TGCAGTGCTAAGACAGGGGCCTACGAGCAGTACTTC.

The sample holds many counts of this clonotype. J is TRBJ1-5 and V is TRBV6-5; 8 positions agree with TRBD1. Germline assignment: CDR1 MNHEY and CDR2 SVGAGI. Trimming took 2 bases from V and 0 from J; bases not matched to a gene: 0. The CDR3 runs to 15 residues. This CDR3 is CASSYGQGSNQPQHF. The CDR3 nucleotides read TGTGCCAGCAGTTACGGACAGGGTAGCAATCAGCCCCAGCATTTT.